These 27 T cell receptor beta chains share one sample of origin, sequenced in a study of T cells in Graves' hyperthyroidism and ophthalmopathy. Amplification of TCR beta CDR3 regions used RNA as the template. Researchers ran a first-round RT-PCR on the TCR CDR3 using the HTBI primer set. TCRdb itself ran the multiplex PCR reads through MiXCR, one entry per CDR3 protein. The repertoire holds fewer than 450,000 distinct CDR3 sequences, with roughly a sixth as singletons. Material for sequencing was blood. These receptors all come from a woman in her 30s with Graves' hyperthyroidism that later progressed to Graves' ophthalmopathy.

The chain uses TRBV27 and TRBJ1-2; D is unresolved. V was clipped by 5 bases and J by 8 bases, with 15 bases between them. The CDR3 length is 13 residues. Germline values: CDR1 MNHEY, CDR2 SMNVEV (reference sequence). CDR3 amino acids: CASSAYKEIGYTF. The CDR3 DNA follows: TGTGCCAGCAGTGCCTACAAGGAGATCGGCTACACCTTC.

This clonotype was seen many times. The chain is built from TRBV29-1 and TRBJ1-2; the D is unclear. Trimming cost V 5 bases and J 2 bases, with 6 bases left between them. Germline V gives CDR1 SQVTM, CDR2 ANQGSEA. The CDR3 totals 11 residues. The CDR3 DNA reads as TGCAGCGTTTCCGGCAACTATGGCTACACCTTC. Amino acid sequence: CSVSGNYGYTF.

V is TRBV28 and J is TRBJ1-5; TRBD1 matches at 7 bases. Losses at the gene ends were 6 bases for V and 6 bases for J; bases not matched to a gene: 11. Germline-derived CDR1 and CDR2 are MDHEN and SYDVKM. The CDR3 is 15 amino acids. The CDR3 here is CASRTTGESGQPQHF. The CDR3 bases are TGTGCCAGCAGGACTACAGGGGAGTCGGGTCAGCCCCAGCATTTT.

This clonotype was picked up many times. The CDR3 is CSAREDRGHRQPQHF. The CDR3 DNA reads TGCAGTGCTAGAGAGGACAGGGGGCACAGGCAGCCCCAGCATTTT. The genes are TRBV20-1 and TRBJ1-5; 11 nucleotides agree with TRBD1. With V trimmed by 0 bases and J by 7 bases, 5 bases remained unmatched. The length of the CDR3 is 15 residues. CDR1 DFQATT and CDR2 SNEGSKA come from the germline V gene (reference sequence).

This clonotype was observed at least ten times. The chain has TRBV10-2 and TRBJ1-2; 10 bases agree with TRBD1. The J segment lost 10 bases and the V segment lost 1 base, leaving 3 bases of the junction unmatched. Germline CDR1 reads WSHSY; CDR2 reads SAAADI. This CDR3 is built from 13 residues. The CDR3 loop is CASSEWTGGDYTF. In DNA form, the CDR3 reads TGCGCCAGCAGTGAGTGGACAGGGGGAGACTACACCTTC.

This clonotype has ten or more counts. The V call is TRBV11-2, the J call TRBJ2-4; TRBD1 or TRBD2 may be the D gene (6 bases each). This CDR3 comprises 14 residues. The ends were cut back, 3 bases at V and 6 bases at J, with 12 bases in the middle. CDR1 and CDR2 (germline): SGHAT, FQNNGV. The chain's CDR3 is CASSLSGGGNIQYF. The CDR3 bases are TGTGCCAGCAGCTTGAGTGGAGGGGGAAACATTCAGTACTTC. Supplemented by reference TRBV11-2 and TRBJ2-4, the full variable domain reads EAGVAQSPRYKIIEKRQSVAFWCNPISGHATLYWYQQILGQGPKLLIQFQNNGVVDDSQLPKDRFSAERLKGVDSTLKIQPAKLEDSAVYLCASSLSGGGNIQYFGAGTRLSVL.

The chain has TRBV11-1 and TRBJ2-5, with TRBD2 matching over 8 bases. The V gene's germline CDR1 is SGHAT and CDR2 FQDESV (reference sequence). The CDR3 runs 17 residues. After removal of 1 base from V and 2 bases from J, the junction contained 9 bases not matched to a gene. CDR3: CASSLGEWREVQETQYF. The CDR3 nucleotides are TGTGCCAGCAGCTTAGGGGAATGGCGGGAGGTACAAGAGACCCAGTACTTC.

The chain joins TRBV24-1 to TRBJ2-2; 11 bases are shared with TRBD2. V lost 3 bases and J lost 4; bases outside the gene matches: 6. The germline V gene has CDR1 KGHDR and CDR2 SFDVKD. CDR3 size: 17 residues. The CDR3 coding sequence is TGTGCCACCAGTGATAACACTAGCGGGGGACTCACCGGGGAGCTGTTTTTT. It codes for CATSDNTSGGLTGELFF.

There are many counts of this clonotype. V is TRBV30 and J is TRBJ2-7, with D perhaps matching TRBD2 (5 bases). The V gene's germline CDR1 is GTSNPN and CDR2 SVGIG (reference sequence). Trimming shortened V by 3 bases and J by 7 bases, and 19 bases separated the two germline ends. The CDR3 contains 14 residues. CDR3 in DNA: TGTGCCTGGAGGAGGGTTGGGCGCCTCGGTGAGCAGTACTTC. Encoded protein: CAWRRVGRLGEQYF.

This clonotype was counted ten times or more. The V and J genes are TRBV5-1 and TRBJ2-1; a possible D gene is TRBD1 (5 bases). V lost 6 bases to trimming and J lost 7 bases, with 17 bases between them. The CDR3 consists of 14 residues. Germline V gene sequence: CDR1 SGHRS, CDR2 YFSETQ. The CDR3 coding sequence is TGCGCCAGCACCCAGGGTCCTCTGGGGAATGAGCAGTTCTTC. It yields the protein CASTQGPLGNEQFF.

V gene TRBV18 combines with J gene TRBJ1-1; maybe TRBD1 (6 bases). V lost 0 bases, J lost 1 base, and 12 bases lay in between. Per the germline V gene, CDR1 is KGHSH and CDR2 is LQKENI. This CDR3 has 16 amino acids. CDR3 loop: CASSPPGGAGNTEAFF. In nucleotides, the CDR3 is TGTGCCAGCTCACCACCGGGGGGGGCGGGGAACACTGAAGCTTTCTTT.

J is TRBJ1-1 and V is TRBV19, with a tentative D call TRBD1 (5 bases). The CDR3 covers 15 residues. Trimming left V 1 base short and J 1 base short, with 10 bases between. Per germline, CDR1 LNHDA and CDR2 SQIVND (reference sequence). Here the CDR3 reads CASSIALTENTEAFF. The CDR3 coding sequence is TGTGCCAGTAGTATAGCCCTGACAGAGAACACTGAAGCTTTCTTT.

This clonotype was counted ten times or more. The chain combines TRBV20-1 with TRBJ2-7; no firm D call. With 0 bases removed from V and 2 bases from J, the gap between germline ends came to 17 bases. The CDR3 loop spans 16 amino acids. Per germline, CDR1 DFQATT and CDR2 SNEGSKA (reference sequence). The CDR3 region has the DNA TGCAGTGCTAGAGATCTTAAAGGGTGGACCCCCTACGAGCAGTACTTC. It encodes CSARDLKGWTPYEQYF.

In its sample, this clonotype was seen many times. The chain employs TRBV12-5 and TRBJ1-5; 10 bases are shared with TRBD1. The V gene's germline CDR1 is LGHNT and CDR2 FRNRAP. CDR3 length: 19 residues. CDR3 in amino acids: CGPARDGTGALISNQPQHF. The CDR3 coding sequence is TGTGGCCCGGCGCGAGACGGGACAGGGGCTCTTATTAGCAATCAGCCCCAGCATTTT.

This clonotype appeared a few times. The chain joins TRBV28 to TRBJ1-5, with 9 bases lining up with TRBD1. V was clipped by 4 bases and J by 2 bases; unmatched bases: 6. The V gene's germline CDR1 is MDHEN and CDR2 SYDVKM. This CDR3 spans 16 amino acids. CDR3: CASSSYRGLGNQPQHF. CDR3 sequence (DNA): TGTGCCAGCAGTTCATACAGGGGGCTTGGCAATCAGCCCCAGCATTTT.

This clonotype was detected many times. This chain connects TRBV28 to TRBJ2-3; the match to TRBD2 covers 16 bases. This CDR3 region has 17 residues. The V and J ends lost 7 bases and 6 bases, in that order; junction bases with no gene match: 10. In germline, CDR1 is MDHEN, CDR2 SYDVKM. In DNA, the CDR3 is TGTGCCAGCACCGATCCCGGGACTAGCGGGAGGGTGGATACGCAGTATTTT. Amino acid sequence: CASTDPGTSGRVDTQYF.

This clonotype came up many times. This sequence joins TRBV27 and TRBJ2-7; no clear D gene. CDR1 and CDR2 (germline): MNHEY, SMNVEV (reference sequence). Trimming stripped 4 bases from V and 4 bases from J, with 14 bases between. The CDR3 has 14 amino acids. This CDR3 reads CASSSDRARYEQYF. The CDR3 DNA sequence: TGTGCCAGCAGTTCAGATCGAGCGAGGTACGAGCAGTACTTC.

The CDR3 protein is CASSLARGMLDGYTF. The CDR3 nucleotides are TGTGCCAGCAGTTTGGCCAGGGGGATGTTGGATGGCTACACCTTC. The V gene is TRBV28, the J gene TRBJ1-2; 7 bases agree with TRBD1. This CDR3 region has 15 residues. Trimming took 3 bases from V and 6 from J; bases not matched to a gene: 10. The germline V gene encodes CDR1 MDHEN and CDR2 SYDVKM.

There are many counts of this clonotype. The chain employs TRBV20-1 and TRBJ2-7; 7 bases fit TRBD2. Germline CDR1 reads DFQATT; CDR2 reads SNEGSKA (reference sequence). The CDR3 spans 15 residues. The trim removed 5 bases at V and 5 bases at J, leaving 15 bases unmatched. CDR3 residues: CSALGERLAGNEQYF. CDR3 coding DNA: TGCAGTGCTTTGGGGGAGAGACTAGCAGGTAACGAGCAGTACTTC.

Many counts were recorded for this clonotype. The V and J genes are TRBV2 and TRBJ2-7, with D unresolved. The V end lost 4 bases, the J end lost 4 bases, and 14 bases lay between the germline ends. Per germline, CDR1 SNHLY and CDR2 FYNNEI. The CDR3 runs 14 residues. DNA for the CDR3: TGTGCCAGCAGTGGGATTACGAACTTTTACGAGCAGTACTTC. This sequence encodes CASSGITNFYEQYF.

This clonotype was counted many times. The V and J genes are TRBV10-2 and TRBJ1-1; D is uncertain. Germline V gives CDR1 WSHSY, CDR2 SAAADI. Between the trimmed V and J ends, which lost 3 bases and 8 bases, there was a span of 10 bases. The CDR3 sequence is 12 residues long. CDR3: CASSERATEAFF. For the CDR3, the DNA is TGCGCCAGCAGTGAACGGGCCACGGAAGCTTTCTTT.

This clonotype was seen many times. The rearrangement links TRBV12-3 or TRBV12-4 to TRBJ1-1; tentatively, D is TRBD1 (6 bases). The CDR3 length is 17 residues. V was trimmed by 5 bases and J by 0 bases, leaving 19 bases between them. CDR3 in amino acids: CASSPGRGGGVNTEAFF. CDR3 nucleotides: TGTGCCAGCAGTCCCGGCCGAGGGGGGGGTGTGAACACTGAAGCTTTCTTT.

The table lists this clonotype with a count of one. The chain carries TRBV5-1 and TRBJ2-2; 9 nucleotides match TRBD1. Germline CDR1 SGHRS, CDR2 YFSETQ. This CDR3 is built from 15 residues. V dropped 3 bases and J dropped 6; count of bases not matched to a gene: 6. This chain's CDR3 is CASSSETGGPGELFF. CDR3 DNA: TGCGCCAGCAGCTCGGAGACAGGGGGGCCCGGGGAGCTGTTTTTT. The full variable domain, with the rest looked up from reference TRBV5-1 and TRBJ2-2, is KAGVTQTPRYLIKTRGQQVTLSCSPISGHRSVSWYQQTPGQGLQFLFEYFSETQRNKGNFPGRFSGRQFSNSRSEMNVSTLELGDSALYLCASSSETGGPGELFFGEGSRLTVL.

This clonotype came up many times. The V and J genes are TRBV6-1 and TRBJ2-6, with no clear D. The CDR3 is made up of 15 amino acids. Trimming cost V 4 bases and J 6 bases, with 13 bases left between them. In germline, CDR1 is MNHNS, CDR2 SASEGT. In nucleotides, the CDR3 is TGTGCCAGCAGTGTAGGGCCTGACCAGGCCAACGTCCTGACTTTC. As protein: CASSVGPDQANVLTF.

This clonotype has at least ten counts. This chain uses TRBV3-1 with TRBJ1-4; the match to TRBD1 covers 8 bases. Germline V CDR1 and CDR2: LGHDT, YNNKEL (reference sequence). CDR3 size: 17 residues. Germline trimming cut 3 bases from V and 2 bases from J; bases unmatched to any gene: 8. In DNA form, the CDR3 reads TGTGCCAGCAGCCACTTGACAGGGGAGTTCACTAATGAAAAACTGTTTTTT. Amino acid sequence: CASSHLTGEFTNEKLFF.

This clonotype showed up many times. This chain connects TRBV27 to TRBJ1-5; D remains ambiguous. Germline CDR1 MNHEY, CDR2 SMNVEV (reference sequence). V was trimmed by 6 bases and J by 0 bases, leaving 6 bases between them. This CDR3 has 13 amino acids. The CDR3 DNA follows: TGTGCCAGCAGCCGAAATAGCAATCAGCCCCAGCATTTT. It is translated as CASSRNSNQPQHF.

The sample holds a few counts of this clonotype. The chain employs TRBV13 and TRBJ2-1; D gene uncertain. Trimming stripped 0 bases from V and 7 bases from J, with 10 bases between. This CDR3 comprises 14 residues. Per germline, CDR1 PRHDT and CDR2 FYEKMQ (reference sequence). The CDR3 region has the DNA TGTGCCAGCAGCTTAGGGGCAGGATCTAATGAGCAGTTCTTC. This sequence encodes CASSLGAGSNEQFF.